Following are 27 T cell receptor beta chains from one sample sequenced in a study of Tregs in tolerant kidney transplant recipients. The assay was immunoSEQ multiplex PCR, and TCRdb's table has in-frame clones only and misses some. This table holds 50,000 to 85,000 clones, just under 95% found once. Here the sequenced sample was CD8+ T cells from blood, taken before the transplant. These receptors were taken from a human donor who received a combined kidney and bone marrow transplant.

The chain employs TRBV14 and TRBJ1-5; D gene uncertain. Germline V gene lookup returns CDR1 SGHDN and CDR2 FVKESK. The CDR3 loop spans 13 amino acids. Trimming cost V 0 bases and J 3 bases, with 3 bases left between them. Here the CDR3 DNA reads TGTGCCAGCAGCCAAGACTCCAATCAGCCCCAGCATTTT. Its protein product is CASSQDSNQPQHF.

The V call is TRBV7-2, the J call TRBJ2-7; a weak D match, TRBD1 (6 bases). The CDR3 runs 15 residues. In germline, CDR1 is SGHTA, CDR2 FQGNSA. V was trimmed by 2 bases and J by 0 bases, leaving 11 bases between them. The CDR3 reads CASSLWGPPSYEQYF. The CDR3 DNA reads TGTGCCAGCAGCTTATGGGGGCCCCCCTCCTACGAGCAGTACTTC.

The chain joins TRBV25-1 to TRBJ2-3; no definite D call. The germline V and J ends were trimmed by 6 bases and 2 bases, with 3 bases remaining between them. CDR1 is MGHDK, CDR2 SYGVNS, per germline. The length of the CDR3 is 11 residues. CDR3 protein: CASSYTDTQYF. CDR3 in DNA: TGTGCCAGCAGCTACACAGATACGCAGTATTTT.

The chain uses TRBV20-1 and TRBJ2-1; 10 bases match TRBD2. J lost 10 bases, V lost 6 bases, and 3 bases had no gene match. CDR3 length equals 11 residues. Germline CDR1 is DFQATT and CDR2 is SNEGSKA (reference sequence). CDR3 region: CSAGTSEEQFF. DNA for the CDR3: TGCAGTGCGGGGACTAGCGAAGAGCAGTTCTTC.

The V and J genes are TRBV6-5 and TRBJ2-7; D perhaps matches TRBD1 (5 bases). CDR1 is MNHEY, CDR2 SVGAGI, per germline. The CDR3 is made up of 16 amino acids. V was trimmed by 1 base and J by 4 bases, leaving 17 bases between them. In DNA, the CDR3 is TGTGCCAGCAGTTACTACGGTTATACAGGAGTTTACGAGCAGTACTTC. It yields the protein CASSYYGYTGVYEQYF.

V and J are TRBV9 and TRBJ2-1, with TRBD1 as a possible D gene (5 bases). The ends were cut back, 4 bases at V and 9 bases at J, with 8 bases in the middle. The CDR3 loop spans 11 amino acids. Germline assignment: CDR1 SGDLS and CDR2 YYNGEE. CDR3 protein: CASSSRGEQFF. CDR3 bases: TGTGCCAGCAGCTCAAGGGGTGAGCAGTTCTTC.

The chain is built from TRBV5-4 and TRBJ2-7; D might be TRBD1 (6 bases). This CDR3 has 16 residues. The germline gives CDR1 SGHNT, CDR2 YYREEE (reference sequence). The V end was cut by 4 bases, the J end by 6 bases, with 23 bases between. CDR3 sequence (DNA): TGTGCCAGCAGCACCTTTCACACAGGGTCGGCCGGCGAGCAGTACTTC. Translated: CASSTFHTGSAGEQYF. Full variable domain (outside the CDR3, taken from reference TRBV5-4 and TRBJ2-7): ETGVTQSPTHLIKTRGQQVTLRCSSQSGHNTVSWYQQALGQGPQFIFQYYREEENGRGNFPPRFSGLQFPNYSSELNVNALELDDSALYLCASSTFHTGSAGEQYFGPGTRLTVT.

The rearrangement joins TRBV29-1 to TRBJ2-2, with TRBD2 matching over 12 bases. Trimming at V came to 0 bases and at J to 7 bases, leaving 3 bases not matched to a gene. This CDR3 comprises 15 residues. From germline, CDR1 is SQVTM and CDR2 ANQGSEA. Here the CDR3 reads CSVEDLTSGGGELFF. CDR3 DNA sequence: TGCAGCGTTGAAGATTTGACTAGCGGGGGCGGGGAGCTGTTTTTT.

This rearrangement joins TRBV6-5 to TRBJ2-7; unclear D gene. Germline CDR1 reads MNHEY; CDR2 reads SVGAGI. Trimming removed 6 bases from V and 0 bases from J, with 12 bases in between. The CDR3 consists of 14 residues. CDR3 nucleotides: TGTGCCAGCAGCCCTGGGCCCAGCTCCTACGAGCAGTACTTC. Its translation is CASSPGPSSYEQYF.

The genes are TRBV19 and TRBJ1-1; TRBD1 is a possible D gene (6 bases). Germline lookup yields CDR1 LNHDA and CDR2 SQIVND (reference sequence). The CDR3 is 19 residues long. V lost 3 bases and J 5 bases, leaving 28 bases between the germline ends. The CDR3 protein is CASSMGGHMIGRVSTEAFF. DNA for the CDR3: TGTGCCAGTAGTATGGGGGGGCACATGATTGGCAGGGTTTCGACTGAAGCTTTCTTT.

V and J are TRBV10-3 and TRBJ2-7, with 7 bases fitting TRBD1. J gave up 12 bases and V 3 bases, and 8 bases lay outside the gene matches. CDR3 length equals 12 residues. CDR1 and CDR2 from the germline V gene are ENHRY and SYGVKD. The CDR3, as DNA: TGTGCCATCAGTGACCTCGACAGGGTGGGGTACTTC. Protein product: CAISDLDRVGYF.

The V and J genes are TRBV27 and TRBJ2-1; no clear D gene. CDR3 length: 15 residues. Trimming took 6 bases from V and 4 from J, leaving 16 bases between them. Germline V gene sequence: CDR1 MNHEY, CDR2 SMNVEV (reference sequence). CDR3 sequence: CASSPKETFYNEQFF. CDR3 coding DNA: TGTGCCAGCAGCCCCAAAGAAACATTTTACAATGAGCAGTTCTTC.

V and J are TRBV19 and TRBJ2-7; D is perhaps TRBD1 (5 bases). V was shortened by 3 bases and J by 3 bases, with 12 bases between the two germline ends. This CDR3 contains 14 residues. The germline CDR1 and CDR2 sequences are LNHDA and SQIVND (reference sequence). The CDR3 here is CASSIARVGYEQYF. CDR3 coding DNA: TGTGCCAGTAGTATCGCCAGGGTTGGCTACGAGCAGTACTTC.

The chain joins TRBV19 to TRBJ1-5, with 8 bases that match TRBD1. CDR1 is LNHDA, CDR2 SQIVND, per germline (reference sequence). This CDR3 region has 17 residues. V trimming: 3 bases; J trimming: 0 bases; junction bases outside the gene matches: 7. CDR3 sequence reads: CASSIDRGRNSNQPQHF. Written as DNA, the CDR3 is TGTGCCAGTAGTATTGACAGGGGTCGAAATAGCAATCAGCCCCAGCATTTT. Full variable domain (remainder filled in from reference TRBV19 and TRBJ1-5): DGGITQSPKYLFRKEGQNVTLSCEQNLNHDAMYWYRQDPGQGLRLIYYSQIVNDFQKGDIAEGYSVSREKKESFPLTVTSAQKNPTAFYLCASSIDRGRNSNQPQHFGDGTRLSIL.

This chain uses TRBV4-1 with TRBJ2-1; D gene unclear. Germline-derived CDR1 and CDR2 are MGHRA and YSYEKL. The CDR3 consists of 15 residues. The ends were cut back, 4 bases at V and 0 bases at J, with 10 bases in the middle. The CDR3 protein is CASSLTPSSYNEQFF. The CDR3 DNA follows: TGCGCCAGCAGCCTCACACCCAGCTCCTACAATGAGCAGTTCTTC.

This clone was seen only once. The CDR3 region is CASSQGSGNYNEQFF. The CDR3 region has the DNA TGCGCCAGCAGCCAAGGTAGCGGGAATTACAATGAGCAGTTCTTC. The chain combines TRBV4-3 with TRBJ2-1, with 8 bases matching TRBD2. The CDR3 contains 15 residues. The germline V gene encodes CDR1 LGHNA and CDR2 YSLEER. J was trimmed by 4 bases and V by 1 base; bases with no gene match: 3.

V and J are TRBV7-9 and TRBJ1-1; 8 bases align to TRBD1. CDR3 size: 14 residues. With V trimmed by 4 bases and J by 2 bases, 3 bases remained unmatched. Germline V lookup: CDR1 SEHNR, CDR2 FQNEAQ (reference sequence). CDR3 region: CASSSGTGNTEAFF. DNA for the CDR3: TGTGCCAGCAGCTCCGGGACAGGTAACACTGAAGCTTTCTTT.

The V and J genes are TRBV30 and TRBJ2-7; D may be TRBD2 (6 bases). The CDR3 length is 13 residues. Germline CDR1 GTSNPN, CDR2 SVGIG (reference sequence). Trimming took 2 bases from V and 5 from J, leaving 13 bases between them. CDR3 region: CAWSLTSRDEQYF. The CDR3 DNA sequence: TGTGCCTGGAGTCTTACTAGCAGGGACGAGCAGTACTTC.

Only one count was recorded for this clone. This chain uses TRBV4-1 with TRBJ2-5; TRBD2 matches at 10 bases. Judging by the DNA end, TRBJ2-7 fits better; the J call may be wrong. Germline CDR1 MGHRA, CDR2 YSYEKL. This CDR3 comprises 17 residues. CDR3 sequence: CASSITAAGGKTGEQYF. The CDR3 nucleotides are TGCGCCAGCAGCATAACCGCAGCGGGGGGGAAAACGGGCGAGCAGTACTTC.

The chain employs TRBV18 and TRBJ2-7, with 7 bases lining up with TRBD2. Germline V lookup: CDR1 KGHSH, CDR2 LQKENI. This CDR3 is 13 amino acids long. The V and J ends lost 3 bases and 7 bases, in that order; junction bases with no gene match: 6. CDR3 loop: CASSPTSEGEQYF. For the CDR3, the DNA is TGTGCCAGCTCACCTACTAGCGAAGGAGAGCAGTACTTC. The full variable domain, with the rest looked up from reference TRBV18 and TRBJ2-7, is NAGVMQNPRHLVRRRGQEARLRCSPMKGHSHVYWYRQLPEEGLKFMVYLQKENIIDESGMPKERFSAEFPKEGPSILRIQQVVRGDSAAYFCASSPTSEGEQYFGPGTRLTVT.

A single count supports this clone. This chain uses TRBV29-1 with TRBJ1-1; no definite D call. V lost 5 bases to trimming and J lost 1 base, with 5 bases between them. The CDR3 has 11 residues. Per the germline V gene, CDR1 is SQVTM and CDR2 is ANQGSEA. CDR3 loop: CSVPTNTEAFF. For the CDR3, the DNA is TGCAGCGTTCCTACGAACACTGAAGCTTTCTTT.

The chain has TRBV5-8 and TRBJ2-1, with 11 bases identical to TRBD2. The CDR3 is made up of 15 amino acids. Germline trimming cut 4 bases from V and 7 bases from J; bases unmatched to any gene: 7. Germline CDR1 is SGHTS and CDR2 is YDEGEE. This chain's CDR3 is CASSLLAGVGNEQFF. As DNA, the CDR3 is TGTGCCAGCAGCCTACTAGCGGGGGTCGGTAATGAGCAGTTCTTC.

This CDR3 reads CASSWRDRGLNTEAFF. The CDR3, as DNA: TGCGCCAGCAGCTGGCGGGACAGGGGGTTGAACACTGAAGCTTTCTTT. The chain recombines TRBV5-1 with TRBJ1-1, with 11 bases aligning to TRBD1. J gave up 0 bases and V 3 bases, and 4 bases lay outside the gene matches. CDR1 is SGHRS, CDR2 YFSETQ, per germline. The CDR3 contains 16 residues.

The J gene is TRBJ2-3, the V gene TRBV7-3, with a tentative D call TRBD2 (6 bases). Trimming removed 5 bases from V and 1 base from J, with 13 bases in between. This CDR3 comprises 15 residues. CDR1 and CDR2 from the germline V gene are SGHTA and FQGTGA. The CDR3 DNA sequence: TGTGCCAGCAGCCGCCTAGCGATGGGCACAGATACGCAGTATTTT. This translates into CASSRLAMGTDTQYF.

The chain is built from TRBV27 and TRBJ1-2; TRBD1 aligns across 7 bases. The germline V gene encodes CDR1 MNHEY and CDR2 SMNVEV (reference sequence). The trim removed 0 bases at V and 4 bases at J, leaving 2 bases unmatched. The CDR3 contains 14 residues. CDR3 sequence reads: CASSLSTGSYGYTF. The CDR3 coding sequence is TGTGCCAGCAGTTTATCGACAGGGAGCTATGGCTACACCTTC.

The genes are TRBV13 and TRBJ2-7, with a possible D match to TRBD2 (6 bases). Germline V gene lookup returns CDR1 PRHDT and CDR2 FYEKMQ (reference sequence). The CDR3 extends over 14 amino acids. Trimming cost V 5 bases and J 2 bases, with 13 bases left between them. The CDR3 sequence is CASSLRGSAYEQYF. CDR3 sequence (DNA): TGTGCCAGCAGCCTTCGGGGGAGTGCCTACGAGCAGTACTTC.

This chain uses TRBV28 with TRBJ2-1; D is unclear. V was cut by 5 bases and J by 7 bases, with 3 bases left in between. CDR1 is MDHEN and CDR2 is SYDVKM in the germline V gene. The CDR3 contains 10 residues. CDR3 region: CASSENEQFF. Written as DNA, the CDR3 is TGTGCCAGCAGTGAGAATGAGCAGTTCTTC.